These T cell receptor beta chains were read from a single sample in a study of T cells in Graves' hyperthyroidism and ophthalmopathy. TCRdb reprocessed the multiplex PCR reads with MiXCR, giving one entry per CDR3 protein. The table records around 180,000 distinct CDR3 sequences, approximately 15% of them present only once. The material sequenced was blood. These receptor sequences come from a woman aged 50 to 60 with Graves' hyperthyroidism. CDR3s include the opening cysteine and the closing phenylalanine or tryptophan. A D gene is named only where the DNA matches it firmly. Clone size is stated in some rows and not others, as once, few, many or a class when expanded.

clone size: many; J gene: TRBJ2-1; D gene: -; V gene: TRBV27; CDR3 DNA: TGTGCCAGCAGTCCCCGACAGCCCCGGGGAAATGAGCAGTTCTTC; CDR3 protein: CASSPRQPRGNEQFF
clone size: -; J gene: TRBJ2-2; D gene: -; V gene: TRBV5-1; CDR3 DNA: TGCGCCAGCAGCTTGGCGGCAGGGGTGAACACCGGGGAGCTGTTTTTT; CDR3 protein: CASSLAAGVNTGELFF
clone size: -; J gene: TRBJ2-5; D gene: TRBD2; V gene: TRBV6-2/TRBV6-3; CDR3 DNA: TGTGCCAGCACCCCACTAGCGCGGGAGACCCAGTACTTC; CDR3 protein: CASTPLARETQYF
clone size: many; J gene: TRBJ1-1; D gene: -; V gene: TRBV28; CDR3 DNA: TGTGCCAGCAGCTCTCAACCGGCTGAAGCTTTCTTT; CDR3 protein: CASSSQPAEAFF
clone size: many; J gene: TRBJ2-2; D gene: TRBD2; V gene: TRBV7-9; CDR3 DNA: TGTGCCAGCAGCTTTAGCGGGGTACCCGGGGAGCTGTTTTTT; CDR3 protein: CASSFSGVPGELFF
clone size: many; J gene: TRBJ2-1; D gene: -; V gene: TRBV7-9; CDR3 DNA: TGTGCCAGCAGCCCGCTCGAGGGGGGTTCCTACAATGAGCAGTTCTTC; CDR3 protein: CASSPLEGGSYNEQFF
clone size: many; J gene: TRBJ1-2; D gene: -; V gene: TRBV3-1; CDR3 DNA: TGTGCCAGCAGCCTATCTGGGGGAGCTAACTATGGCTACACCTTC; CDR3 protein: CASSLSGGANYGYTF
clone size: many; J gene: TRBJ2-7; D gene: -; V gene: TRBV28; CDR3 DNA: TGTGCCAGCAGTTTTGGGGCGCCGCAGTACTTC; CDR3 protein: CASSFGAPQYF
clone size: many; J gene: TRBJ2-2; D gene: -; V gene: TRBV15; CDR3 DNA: TGTGCCACCAGCTTGGGGGGGCGGGTCCCCGGGGAGCTGTTTTTT; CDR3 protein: CATSLGGRVPGELFF
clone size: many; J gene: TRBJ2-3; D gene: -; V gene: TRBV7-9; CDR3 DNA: TGTGCCAGCAGCGAGCCCCGGGGGGCTAGCACAGATACGCAGTATTTT; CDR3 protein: CASSEPRGASTDTQYF
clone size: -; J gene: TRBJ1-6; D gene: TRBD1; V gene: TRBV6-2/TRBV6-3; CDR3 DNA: TGTACCAGCAGTTGGACAGGGACCTCACCCCTCCACTTT; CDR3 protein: CTSSWTGTSPLHF
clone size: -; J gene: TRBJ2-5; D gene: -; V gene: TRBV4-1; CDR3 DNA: TGCGCCAGCAGCCAACTGGGGGGGCCCCAAGAGACCCAGTACTTC; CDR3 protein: CASSQLGGPQETQYF
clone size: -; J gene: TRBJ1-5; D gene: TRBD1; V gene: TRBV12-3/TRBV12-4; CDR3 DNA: TGTGCCAGCAGTGAAACGGGACAGGGACTCAATCAGCCCCAGCATTTT; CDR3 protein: CASSETGQGLNQPQHF
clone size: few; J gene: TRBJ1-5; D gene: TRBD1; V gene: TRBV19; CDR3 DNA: TGTGCCACCGGGACAGGGGGTCAGCCCCAGCATTTT; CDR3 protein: CATGTGGQPQHF
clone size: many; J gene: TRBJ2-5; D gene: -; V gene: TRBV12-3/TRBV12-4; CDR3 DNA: TGTGCCAGCAAGGGGCCCACGGGGGTCCCAGGAGAGACCCAGTACTTC; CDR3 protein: CASKGPTGVPGETQYF
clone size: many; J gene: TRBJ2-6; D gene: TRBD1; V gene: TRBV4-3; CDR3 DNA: TGCGCCAGCAGCCAAGGGACAGGGGCCTCTGGGGCCAACGTCCTGACTTTC; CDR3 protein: CASSQGTGASGANVLTF
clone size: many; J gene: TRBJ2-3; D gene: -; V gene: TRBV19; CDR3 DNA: TGTGCCAGTAGTATCGTATCTTCCACAGATACGCAGTATTTT; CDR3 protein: CASSIVSSTDTQYF